Below, 7 T cell receptor beta chains from the same sample are listed, as sequenced in a study of T cell repertoires in aging, cancer and after chemotherapy. The template was genomic DNA from peripheral blood, not RNA. TRB rearrangements spanning V, D and J were amplified using mixed TRB-A/B primers. TCRdb independently ran MiXCR on the multiplex PCR reads; one entry per CDR3 protein. Found here are about 5,700 distinct CDR3 sequences, roughly 30% of them singletons; the top ten hold 5.8%. Sequenced material: blood. These TCRs come from a human donor in good health.

The chain is built from TRBV29-1 and TRBJ1-3; D might be TRBD1 (5 bases). Trimming took off 4 bases at V and 8 bases at J, with 12 bases between the two ends. The V gene's germline CDR1 is SQVTM and CDR2 ANQGSEA. The CDR3 is made up of 12 amino acids. The CDR3 reads CSVATGGDTIYF. The CDR3 nucleotides read TGCAGCGTTGCGACGGGGGGAGACACCATATATTTT.

The chain recombines TRBV7-2 with TRBJ2-7, with D uncertain. Per the germline V gene, CDR1 is SGHTA and CDR2 is FQGNSA. The CDR3 is 13 residues long. Between the trimmed V and J ends, which lost 0 bases and 3 bases, there was a span of 6 bases. CDR3 DNA: TGTGCCAGCAGCTTAGCGGGCGGCTACGAGCAGTACTTC. Protein product: CASSLAGGYEQYF.

This clonotype is medium-sized. V is TRBV29-1 and J is TRBJ1-1; a weak D match, TRBD1 (6 bases). The V gene lost 5 bases and the J gene lost 1 base, with 11 bases spanning the gap. Germline CDR1 SQVTM, CDR2 ANQGSEA. This CDR3 contains 13 residues. The CDR3 DNA reads TGCAGCGTTCTGAGAGGGGGGAACACTGAAGCTTTCTTT. Translated: CSVLRGGNTEAFF.

By share of the sample, this clonotype is medium-sized. This chain connects TRBV19 to TRBJ2-2; 9 nucleotides match TRBD1. V gave up 6 bases and J gave up 5 bases; unmatched junction bases: 13. The CDR3 spans 17 residues. The germline V gene encodes CDR1 LNHDA and CDR2 SQIVND (reference sequence). The CDR3 loop reads CASRPLTGTGKTGELFF. CDR3 nucleotide sequence: TGTGCCAGTAGACCACTCACCGGGACAGGGAAAACCGGGGAGCTGTTTTTT. Variable domain in full (rest from reference TRBV19 and TRBJ2-2): DGGITQSPKYLFRKEGQNVTLSCEQNLNHDAMYWYRQDPGQGLRLIYYSQIVNDFQKGDIAEGYSVSREKKESFPLTVTSAQKNPTAFYLCASRPLTGTGKTGELFFGEGSRLTVL.

This clonotype has only a few counts. V and J are TRBV6-1 and TRBJ1-1; 9 positions agree with TRBD1. The ends lost 4 bases at V and 4 bases at J; junction bases unmatched: 4. The CDR3 has 14 amino acids. In germline, CDR1 is MNHNS, CDR2 SASEGT. CDR3 coding DNA: TGTGCCAGCAGTGCGCCGGGACAGGGCACTGAAGCTTTCTTT. Residues: CASSAPGQGTEAFF.

This clonotype is medium-sized in the sample. The chain joins TRBV7-6 to TRBJ2-3; the D is unclear. The V end lost 6 bases, the J end lost 3 bases, and 19 bases lay between the germline ends. Germline assignment: CDR1 SGHVS and CDR2 FNYEAQ. The CDR3 totals 16 residues. Here the CDR3 reads CASSMTHNQPTDTQYF. CDR3 DNA: TGTGCCAGCAGTATGACCCATAACCAACCTACAGATACGCAGTATTTT.

This clonotype is medium-sized (0.01 to 0.1%) by share. The gene calls are TRBV29-1 and TRBJ1-2; D unclear. The V gene's germline CDR1 is SQVTM and CDR2 ANQGSEA. V gave up 2 bases and J gave up 8 bases, with 9 bases separating them. CDR3 length: 11 amino acids. The CDR3 sequence: CSVERLGGYTF. CDR3 DNA: TGCAGCGTTGAAAGGCTAGGAGGCTACACCTTC.